This entry features one T cell receptor beta chain sequence. Its cognate antigen is unknown. The RNA input was 0.5 to 1 ug, and it was reverse transcribed with random hexamers. TCRdb re-analysed the immunoSEQ multiplex PCR reads in MiXCR, keeping a single row per CDR3 protein. The data contain about 120,000 distinct CDR3 sequences, around 94% of them seen just once; the ten biggest clones take up 0.21%. V was shortened by 1 base and J by 0 bases, with 12 bases between the two germline ends. The CDR3 spans 17 residues. Germline assignment: CDR1 MGHDK and CDR2 SYGVNS. The data derive from a study of CD8 T cells in Susac syndrome. Study-wide points: The relatively small number of individuals in the TCR sequencing and HLA analysis was acknowledged by the study.

The sample consisted of CD8+ T cells from PBMCs. J is TRBJ1-4 and V is TRBV25-1; D is undetermined. The source of this sequence is a human donor with Susac syndrome. CDR3 protein: CASSEWREATTNEKLFF. CDR3 DNA: TGTGCCAGCAGTGAATGGAGAGAAGCCACAACTAATGAAAAACTGTTTTTT.